These T cell receptor beta chains were read from a single sample in a study of blood T cells in healthy people across ages. Via MiXCR, TCRdb re-called the 5' RACE reads, giving one row per CDR3 protein. The profile shows about 1.5 million distinct CDR3 sequences, under 55% of them singletons. Sequencing was performed on blood. These receptors originate from a woman between 18 and 29 years old in good health. The CDR3 runs from the conserved cysteine through the conserved F or W. The D gene is left open where the match is weak. Size is omitted from some rows. Given values are once, few, many or a class for expanded clones.

>NA|TRBJ1-2|TRBV6-2/TRBV6-3|NA
CASSRPGADGGYTF
TGTGCCAGCAGCAGACCAGGGGCTGACGGTGGCTACACCTTC
>NA|TRBJ2-1|TRBV7-9|NA
CASSLTVLGGEQFF
TGTGCCAGCAGCTTAACGGTCTTGGGAGGTGAGCAGTTCTTC
>NA|TRBJ2-5|TRBV27|NA
CASSPSWGETQYF
TGTGCCAGCAGTCCCTCTTGGGGAGAGACCCAGTACTTC
>NA|TRBJ2-7|TRBV6-5|few
CASRRGGAYEQYF
TGTGCCAGCAGAAGGGGGGGAGCCTACGAGCAGTACTTC
>TRBD2|TRBJ2-3|TRBV12-3/TRBV12-4|NA
CASSLHWTSGGGADTQYF
TGTGCCAGCAGTTTACACTGGACTAGCGGAGGGGGCGCAGATACGCAGTATTTT
>TRBD2|TRBJ2-7|TRBV20-1|NA
CSALSSGRPYEQYF
TGCAGTGCACTCTCTAGCGGGAGGCCCTACGAGCAGTACTTC
>NA|TRBJ2-2|TRBV12-3/TRBV12-4|few
CASRPDQTNTGELFF
TGTGCCAGCAGGCCGGACCAAACGAACACCGGGGAGCTGTTTTTT
>NA|TRBJ1-1|TRBV25-1|NA
CASSELVGRSEAFF
TGTGCCAGCAGTGAATTAGTGGGAAGGTCTGAAGCTTTCTTT
>NA|TRBJ1-6|TRBV12-5|NA
CASGLNQVNSPLHF
TGTGCTAGTGGTTTGAACCAAGTGAATTCACCCCTCCACTTT
>NA|TRBJ2-3|TRBV29-1|NA
CSVEAPGVTQYF
TGCAGCGTTGAAGCCCCTGGGGTTACGCAGTATTTT
>NA|TRBJ2-5|TRBV7-2|NA
CASSQYSGQETQYF
TGTGCCAGCAGCCAATATTCGGGCCAAGAGACCCAGTACTTC
>NA|TRBJ1-1|TRBV20-1|once
CSARVLGRPGEAFF
TGCAGTGCTAGGGTATTAGGAAGACCGGGTGAAGCTTTCTTT
>NA|TRBJ1-2|TRBV7-9|few
CASSPWGENYGYTF
TGTGCCAGCAGCCCATGGGGGGAGAACTATGGCTACACCTTC
>NA|TRBJ2-5|TRBV13|NA
CASSFRWESSYEQCF
TGTGCCAGCAGTTTCCGGTGGGAGAGCTCCTACGAGCAGTGCTTC
>NA|TRBJ2-1|TRBV12-3/TRBV12-4|NA
CASSLASQGYNEQFF
TGTGCCAGCAGCTTAGCCAGCCAGGGGTACAATGAGCAGTTCTTC
>NA|TRBJ2-6|TRBV7-2|few
CASSNQQAGANVLTF
TGTGCCAGCAGCAACCAGCAGGCTGGGGCCAACGTCCTGACTTTC
>NA|TRBJ1-2|TRBV29-1|NA
CSVIGKTYPFYTF
TGCAGCGTTATCGGCAAAACCTACCCGTTCTACACCTTC
>NA|TRBJ2-1|TRBV11-2|NA
CASSPTLTSSYNEQFF
TGTGCCAGCAGCCCGACACTTACTAGCTCCTACAATGAGCAGTTCTTC
>NA|TRBJ2-3|TRBV5-1|NA
CASSWRSSSTDTRYF
TGCGCCAGCAGCTGGAGGTCGAGCAGCACAGATACGCGGTATTTT
>TRBD2|TRBJ2-7|TRBV6-5|few
CASSTGTSSTPEQYF
TGTGCCAGCAGTACCGGGACTAGCAGTACTCCCGAGCAGTACTTC
>NA|TRBJ1-4|TRBV7-9|NA
CATESTGGAEKLFF
TGTGCCACCGAAAGCACCGGGGGCGCCGAAAAACTGTTTTTT
>TRBD1|TRBJ1-1|TRBV12-3/TRBV12-4|NA
CASRTGIATEAFF
TGTGCCAGCAGGACAGGGATAGCAACTGAAGCTTTCTTT
>NA|TRBJ1-6|TRBV12-3/TRBV12-4|few
CASSLSGEDNSPLHF
TGTGCCAGCAGTTTAAGCGGGGAAGACAATTCACCCCTCCACTTT
>NA|TRBJ2-5|TRBV12-3/TRBV12-4|NA
CASSPPQGSGETQYF
TGTGCCAGCAGTCCGCCTCAGGGAAGCGGAGAGACCCAGTACTTC
>NA|TRBJ2-7|TRBV12-3/TRBV12-4|NA
CASSYPGGAQYF
TGTGCCAGCAGTTACCCGGGGGGCGCCCAGTACTTC
>NA|TRBJ2-5|TRBV29-1|NA
CSVVRGPGYEQYF
TGCAGCGTTGTGAGGGGTCCGGGATATGAGCAGTACTTC
>TRBD2|TRBJ2-3|TRBV4-1|few
CASSPAGGPDTQYF
TGCGCCAGCAGCCCAGCGGGGGGGCCAGATACGCAGTATTTT
>NA|TRBJ2-3|TRBV7-3|many
CASSLISADTQYF
TGTGCCAGCAGCTTAATCTCAGCAGATACGCAGTATTTT
>NA|TRBJ2-1|TRBV7-9|NA
CASSLSGELARETQFF
TGTGCCAGCAGCTTATCCGGGGAATTGGCGCGCGAGACCCAGTTCTTC
>NA|TRBJ2-1|TRBV12-3/TRBV12-4|NA
CASSSGVVLSEQFF
TGTGCCAGCAGTTCTGGTGTGGTTCTGAGTGAGCAGTTCTTC
>NA|TRBJ2-7|TRBV9|NA
CASSPFTNEQYF
TGTGCCAGCAGCCCCTTCACCAATGAGCAGTACTTC
>NA|TRBJ2-1|TRBV25-1|few
CASSGKGVNEQFF
TGTGCCAGCAGTGGGAAAGGGGTAAATGAGCAGTTCTTC
>TRBD2|TRBJ2-7|TRBV5-1|NA
CASSLSSGTSSSYEQYF
TGCGCCAGCAGCTTATCCTCCGGGACTAGCTCATCCTACGAGCAGTACTTC
>NA|TRBJ2-3|TRBV24-1|NA
CATSDIPTGRGTDTQYF
TGTGCCACCAGTGATATTCCGACAGGGAGGGGCACAGATACGCAGTATTTT
>TRBD2|TRBJ2-1|TRBV9|few
CASSLSGGTNNEQFF
TGTGCCAGCAGCCTGAGCGGGGGAACAAACAATGAGCAGTTCTTC
>NA|TRBJ2-1|TRBV7-2|few
CASSLGADLYNEQFF
TGTGCCAGCAGCTTAGGTGCGGATCTCTACAATGAGCAGTTCTTC
>TRBD1|TRBJ1-1|TRBV28|NA
CASSSRQGVLNTEAFF
TGTGCCAGCAGTTCCCGACAGGGGGTTTTGAACACTGAAGCTTTCTTT
>NA|TRBJ2-3|TRBV4-3|NA
CANSQDPQISSPDTQYF
TGCGCCAACAGCCAAGATCCACAGATATCCTCTCCGGATACGCAGTATTTT
>NA|TRBJ1-4|TRBV29-1|few
CSVEEGGLGEKLFF
TGCAGCGTTGAAGAAGGAGGGTTAGGCGAAAAACTGTTTTTT
>TRBD1|TRBJ2-1|TRBV28|NA
CASSSGQGAGNEQFF
TGTGCCAGCAGTTCTGGACAGGGGGCGGGCAATGAGCAGTTCTTC
>NA|TRBJ1-1|TRBV7-2|NA
CASSLGLIRGSRNTEAFF
TGTGCCAGCAGCTTAGGACTTATAAGAGGGTCTAGGAACACTGAAGCTTTCTTT